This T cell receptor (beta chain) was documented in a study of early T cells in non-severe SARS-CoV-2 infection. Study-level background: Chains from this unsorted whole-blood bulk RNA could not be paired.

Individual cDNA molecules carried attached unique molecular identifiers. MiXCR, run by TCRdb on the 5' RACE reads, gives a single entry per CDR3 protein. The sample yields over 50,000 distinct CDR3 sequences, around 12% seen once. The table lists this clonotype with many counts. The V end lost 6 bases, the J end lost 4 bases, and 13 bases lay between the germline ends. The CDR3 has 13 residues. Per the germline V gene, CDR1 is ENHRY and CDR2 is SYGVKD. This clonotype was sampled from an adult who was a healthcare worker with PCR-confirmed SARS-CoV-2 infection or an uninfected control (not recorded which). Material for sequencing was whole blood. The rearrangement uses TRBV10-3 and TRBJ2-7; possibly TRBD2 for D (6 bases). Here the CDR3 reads CAIRSHGSYEQYF. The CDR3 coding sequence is TGTGCCATCAGATCCCACGGGAGTTACGAGCAGTACTTC.